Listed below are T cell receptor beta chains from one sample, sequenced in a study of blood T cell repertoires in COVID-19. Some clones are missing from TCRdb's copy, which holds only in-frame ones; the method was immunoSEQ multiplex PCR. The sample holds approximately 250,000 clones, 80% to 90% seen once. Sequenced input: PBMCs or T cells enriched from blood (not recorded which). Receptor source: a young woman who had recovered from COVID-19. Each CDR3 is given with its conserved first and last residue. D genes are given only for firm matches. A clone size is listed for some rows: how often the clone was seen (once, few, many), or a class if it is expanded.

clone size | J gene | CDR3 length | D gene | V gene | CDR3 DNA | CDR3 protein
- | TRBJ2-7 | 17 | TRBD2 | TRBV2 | TGTGCCAGCAGTGAAGTTTTAGGACTAGCGGCCTCCTACGAGCAGTACTTC | CASSEVLGLAASYEQYF
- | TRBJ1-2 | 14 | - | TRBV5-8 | TGTGCCAGCAGCGTCGGACAGAGGGTATATGGCTACACCTTC | CASSVGQRVYGYTF
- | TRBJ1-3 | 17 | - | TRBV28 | TGTGCCAGCAGTTTATTCCGGTTGCAGGACTCTGGAAACACCATATATTTT | CASSLFRLQDSGNTIYF
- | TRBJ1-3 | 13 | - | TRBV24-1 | TGTGCCACCAGTGATCCGCAACAGGACACCATATATTTT | CATSDPQQDTIYF
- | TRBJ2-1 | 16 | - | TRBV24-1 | TGTGCCACCAGTGATGGGGGGTGGCGGGCCGGCAATGAGCAGTTCTTC | CATSDGGWRAGNEQFF
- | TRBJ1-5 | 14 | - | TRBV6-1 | TGTGCCAGCAGTGAACAGGGGAGCAATCAGCCCCAGCATTTT | CASSEQGSNQPQHF
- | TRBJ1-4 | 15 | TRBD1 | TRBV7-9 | TGTGCCAGCAGCTTAGCGGGACAGATAAATGAAAAACTGTTTTTT | CASSLAGQINEKLFF
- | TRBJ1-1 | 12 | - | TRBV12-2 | TGTGCAAGTCGCCCTAGGACAGGGGAAGCTTTCTTT | CASRPRTGEAFF
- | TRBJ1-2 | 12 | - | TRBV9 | TGTGCCAGCAGCCCCTTAAGCGGCGGCTACACCTTC | CASSPLSGGYTF
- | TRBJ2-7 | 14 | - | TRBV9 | TGTGCCAGCAGCCCACGAGGAGATGGACTGAGGCAGTACTTC | CASSPRGDGLRQYF
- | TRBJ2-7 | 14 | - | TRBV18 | TGTGCCAGCTCACCACCGTGGTCCCAGTACGAGCAGTACTTC | CASSPPWSQYEQYF
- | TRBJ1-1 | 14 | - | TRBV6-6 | TGTGCCAGCAAAGGGGCGGTGGTGAACACTGAAGCTTTCTTT | CASKGAVVNTEAFF
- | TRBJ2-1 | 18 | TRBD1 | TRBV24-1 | TGTGCCACCAGTGCTATCTCGGACTGGGACAGCTCCTACAATGAGCAGTTCTTC | CATSAISDWDSSYNEQFF
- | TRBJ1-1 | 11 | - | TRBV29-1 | TGCAGCGATACTGGACAGAGAAAAGCTTTCTTT | CSDTGQRKAFF
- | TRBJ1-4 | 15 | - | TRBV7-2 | TGTGCCAGCAGCTTAGTTGGTGGCAGGGATGAAAAACTGTTTTTT | CASSLVGGRDEKLFF
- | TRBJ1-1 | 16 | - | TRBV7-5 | TGTGCCAGAACCCTTTCGTCGGGACAGTGTTGCACTGAAGCTTTCTTT | CARTLSSGQCCTEAFF
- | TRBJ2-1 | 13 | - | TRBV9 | TGTGCCAGCAGCCAGAGTGGGGGCGTTGAGCAGTTCTTC | CASSQSGGVEQFF
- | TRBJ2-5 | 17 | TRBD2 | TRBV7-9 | TGTGCCAGCAGCTTATGGGAGCTAGCGGGAGGTCGAGAGACCCAGTACTTC | CASSLWELAGGRETQYF
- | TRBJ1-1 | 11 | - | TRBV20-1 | TGCAGTACGAGGCGGAGCACTGAAGCTTTCTTT | CSTRRSTEAFF
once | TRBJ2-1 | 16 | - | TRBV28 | TGTGCCAGCAGTTTAGGAGGGACCTACCCAGCCAATGAGCAGTTCTTC | CASSLGGTYPANEQFF